These 24 T cell receptor beta chains originate from one sample sequenced in a study of control samples from healthy donors and cancer patients. Method: immunoSEQ multiplex PCR; TCRdb's copy keeps in-frame clones and lacks some. The table lists about 140,000 clones, 75% to 90% of them singletons. The material sequenced was blood. These receptors were taken from a woman between 25 and 40 years old in good health.

This clone was recorded a few times. The V gene is TRBV7-2, the J gene TRBJ1-2, with 10 bases identical to TRBD1. V lost 5 bases to trimming and J lost 12 bases; unmatched junction nucleotides: 9. The V gene's germline CDR1 is SGHTA and CDR2 FQGNSA. This CDR3 has 13 residues. The CDR3 is CASSGRTGGADTF. For the CDR3, the DNA is TGTGCCAGCAGCGGACGGACAGGGGGGGCTGACACCTTC. Together with reference TRBV7-2 and TRBJ1-2, the CDR3 gives the full variable domain: GAGVSQSPSNKVTEKGKDVELRCDPISGHTALYWYRQSLGQGLEFLIYFQGNSAPDKSGLPSDRFSAERTGGSVSTLTIQRTQQEDSAVYLCASSGRTGGADTFGSGTRLTVV.

V gene TRBV9 combines with J gene TRBJ1-3, with D unclear. Germline V gene data show CDR1 as SGDLS and CDR2 as YYNGEE. The V and J ends lost 0 bases and 0 bases respectively, with 13 bases between them. This CDR3 spans 17 amino acids. Written as DNA, the CDR3 is TGTGCCAGCAGCGTAGCCCTTCCCCGGACCTCTGGAAACACCATATATTTT. The encoded protein is CASSVALPRTSGNTIYF.

The V call is TRBV2, the J call TRBJ1-4; the D is unclear. V was trimmed by 6 bases and J by 5 bases, leaving 13 bases between them. The CDR3 loop spans 14 amino acids. Germline CDR1 is SNHLY and CDR2 is FYNNEI. DNA for the CDR3: TGTGCCAGCAGGGGAGGCAGACGCAATGAAAAACTGTTTTTT. It encodes CASRGGRRNEKLFF.

This clone was recorded a few times. This chain connects TRBV28 to TRBJ2-7; D is ambiguous. V was pared by 3 bases and J by 7 bases, with 7 bases between. The CDR3 spans 11 residues. Germline CDR1 reads MDHEN; CDR2 reads SYDVKM. CDR3 residues: CASSFALEQYF. In DNA, the CDR3 is TGTGCCAGCAGTTTCGCGTTGGAGCAGTACTTC.

The rearrangement links TRBV3-1 (or the pseudogene TRBV3-2) to TRBJ1-2, with unresolved D. V lost 0 bases and J lost 8, with 13 bases in between. Germline V CDR1 and CDR2: LGHDT, YNNKEL (reference sequence). The CDR3 totals 14 residues. CDR3 bases: TGTGCCAGCAGCCAAGAGTCCCGGGCCGGGGGCTACACCTTC. Amino acids: CASSQESRAGGYTF.

This CDR3 reads CASSPSTAQPQHF. CDR3 sequence (DNA): TGTGCCAGCAGTCCGTCGACAGCTCAGCCCCAGCATTTT. The V gene is TRBV2, the J gene TRBJ1-5; weak D call: TRBD1 (5 bases). Trimming took 5 bases from V and 6 from J, leaving 11 bases between them. CDR1 and CDR2 (germline): SNHLY, FYNNEI. The CDR3 is 13 residues long.

V usage is TRBV2 and J usage is TRBJ1-1; 7 bases fit TRBD1. The CDR3 extends over 11 amino acids. Per the germline V gene, CDR1 is SNHLY and CDR2 is FYNNEI. V shed 4 bases, J shed 11 bases, and the junction held 4 bases outside the gene matches. Here the CDR3 DNA reads TGTGCCAGCAGTGGTGCAGGGGGGGCTTTCTTT. This sequence encodes CASSGAGGAFF. The variable domain in full, with the rest retrieved from reference TRBV2 and TRBJ1-1, is EPEVTQTPSHQVTQMGQEVILRCVPISNHLYFYWYRQILGQKVEFLVSFYNNEISEKSEIFDDQFSVERPDGSNFTLKIRSTKLEDSAMYFCASSGAGGAFFGQGTRLTVV.

The V call is TRBV29-1, the J call TRBJ1-1, with D maybe TRBD1 (5 bases). Germline assignment: CDR1 SQVTM and CDR2 ANQGSEA. This CDR3 has 13 residues. Trimming shortened V by 1 base and J by 5 bases, and 11 bases separated the two germline ends. CDR3 sequence (DNA): TGCAGCGTTGAAGGGCAGGAGGGGACTGAAGCTTTCTTT. This gives the protein CSVEGQEGTEAFF.

This chain connects TRBV6-5 to TRBJ1-2, with 8 nucleotides matching TRBD1. The CDR3 is made up of 14 amino acids. V shed 5 bases, J shed 7 bases, and the junction held 9 bases outside the gene matches. The V gene's germline CDR1 is MNHEY and CDR2 SVGAGI. The CDR3 is CASSRQGPETGYTF. The CDR3 coding sequence is TGTGCCAGCAGTCGACAGGGGCCTGAGACTGGCTACACCTTC.

The chain joins TRBV18 to TRBJ2-5, with 9 bases identical to TRBD2. The J segment lost 4 bases and the V segment lost 2 bases, leaving 2 bases of the junction unmatched. Germline values: CDR1 KGHSH, CDR2 LQKENI. The CDR3 runs 14 residues. For the CDR3, the DNA is TGTGCCAGCTCACCAGAACTAGCGGGAGAGACCCAGTACTTC. Amino acids: CASSPELAGETQYF.

The chain uses TRBV5-8 and TRBJ2-3; D is undetermined. Trimming left V 4 bases short and J 0 bases short, with 9 bases between. CDR3 length equals 14 residues. Germline V lookup: CDR1 SGHTS, CDR2 YDEGEE. CDR3 loop: CASSRTISTDTQYF. The CDR3 DNA is TGTGCCAGCAGCAGGACGATCAGCACAGATACGCAGTATTTT.

J is TRBJ2-5 and V is TRBV5-6, with 11 bases aligning to TRBD2. The germline CDR1 and CDR2 sequences are SGHDT and YYEEEE. The CDR3 runs to 15 residues. V shed 5 bases and J 5 bases; nucleotides not matched to a gene: 8. The CDR3 loop is CASSGSGRARETQYF. Written as DNA, the CDR3 is TGTGCCAGCAGTGGTAGCGGGAGGGCCCGTGAGACCCAGTACTTC.

The V gene is TRBV7-2, the J gene TRBJ2-3; D is ambiguous. The germline gives CDR1 SGHTA, CDR2 FQGNSA. The CDR3 is 14 amino acids. Trimming removed 5 bases at V and 4 bases at J, with 13 bases between. The CDR3 protein is CASSNYLSSDTQYF. CDR3 in DNA: TGTGCCAGCAGCAACTACCTTAGCTCAGATACGCAGTATTTT.

J is TRBJ2-3 and V is TRBV5-1; a weak D match, TRBD1 (5 bases). CDR3 length equals 14 residues. With 0 bases removed from V and 7 bases from J, the gap between germline ends came to 12 bases. The germline gives CDR1 SGHRS, CDR2 YFSETQ. The chain's CDR3 is CASSLGRTGHTQYF. The CDR3 DNA sequence: TGCGCCAGCAGCTTGGGACGTACAGGTCATACGCAGTATTTT.

Notes on this clone: In the same sample, other DNA sequences code for this CDR3. The rearrangement uses TRBV24-1 and TRBJ1-1; D perhaps matches TRBD1 (6 bases). V dropped 3 bases and J dropped 3 bases, with 13 bases sitting between them. Germline lookup yields CDR1 KGHDR and CDR2 SFDVKD. The CDR3 runs 15 residues. Here the CDR3 DNA reads TGTGCCACCAGTGATCCCCTCAGGGGAGACACTGAAGCTTTCTTT. It translates to CATSDPLRGDTEAFF.

This clone was observed once. V is TRBV2 and J is TRBJ2-7, with TRBD2 matching 10 bases. V lost 7 bases and J lost 0; bases outside the gene matches: 6. This CDR3 has 15 amino acids. CDR1 and CDR2 from the germline V gene are SNHLY and FYNNEI. The CDR3 DNA is TGTGCCAGCAATGTGCCTAGCGGGGGCTCCTACGAGCAGTACTTC. This encodes CASNVPSGGSYEQYF.

DNA for the CDR3: TGTGCCAGCAGCTGGGTTAACACTGAAGCTTTCTTT. Translated, it gives CASSWVNTEAFF. The chain uses TRBV5-8 and TRBJ1-1, with unresolved D. The germline V and J ends were trimmed by 3 bases and 2 bases, with 5 bases remaining between them. Germline V gene lookup returns CDR1 SGHTS and CDR2 YDEGEE. The CDR3 has 12 amino acids.

The V gene is TRBV19, the J gene TRBJ1-1, with unresolved D. The CDR3 extends over 13 amino acids. The V end was cut by 9 bases, the J end by 1 base, with 12 bases between. Germline assignment: CDR1 LNHDA and CDR2 SQIVND (reference sequence). The CDR3 DNA is TGTGCCAGCCATACACGTCCGAACACTGAAGCTTTCTTT. Residues: CASHTRPNTEAFF.

The chain is built from TRBV27 and TRBJ1-5; D uncertain. The CDR3 sequence is 10 residues long. CDR1 and CDR2 (germline): MNHEY, SMNVEV (reference sequence). Trimming left V 8 bases short and J 9 bases short, with 8 bases between. CDR3 sequence: CASLPWPQHF. The CDR3 DNA sequence: TGTGCCAGCTTGCCATGGCCCCAGCATTTT.

The rearrangement links TRBV9 to TRBJ2-5; D is perhaps TRBD2 (5 bases). The CDR3 has 15 amino acids. Germline CDR1 is SGDLS and CDR2 is YYNGEE. V lost 4 bases and J 1 base, leaving 14 bases between the germline ends. CDR3 in amino acids: CASSPFSGFQETQYF. CDR3 bases: TGTGCCAGCAGCCCCTTCTCGGGATTCCAAGAGACCCAGTACTTC.

This rearrangement joins TRBV30 to TRBJ1-1; no definite D call. CDR3 length: 14 amino acids. V was pared by 3 bases and J by 1 base, with 12 bases between. CDR1 is GTSNPN and CDR2 is SVGIG in the germline V gene (reference sequence). The CDR3 DNA reads TGTGCCTGGAGATCAGGTTCTGGGAACACTGAAGCTTTCTTT. It translates to CAWRSGSGNTEAFF.

This clone was picked up a small number of times. The genes are TRBV3-1 (or the pseudogene TRBV3-2) and TRBJ1-2, with D unresolved. V was clipped by 3 bases and J by 6 bases, with 11 bases between them. The CDR3 runs to 13 residues. In germline, CDR1 is LGHDT, CDR2 YNNKEL (reference sequence). The chain's CDR3 is CASSHSYSDGYTF. The CDR3 nucleotides read TGTGCCAGCAGCCATAGCTACAGCGATGGCTACACCTTC.

This rearrangement joins TRBV11-2 to TRBJ2-1; TRBD2 matches at 10 bases. CDR3 size: 17 residues. Germline assignment: CDR1 SGHAT and CDR2 FQNNGV. V dropped 8 bases and J dropped 9; count of bases not matched to a gene: 19. The CDR3 DNA sequence: TGTGCCAGCTCAGGAGCGGGAGGGTCATTTCTATATAGTGAGCAGTTCTTC. Amino acids: CASSGAGGSFLYSEQFF.

This clone was found a few times. The rearrangement joins TRBV3-1 (or the pseudogene TRBV3-2) to TRBJ1-2, with D tentatively TRBD1 (5 bases). Germline values: CDR1 LGHDT, CDR2 YNNKEL (reference sequence). V was trimmed by 3 bases and J by 2 bases, leaving 19 bases between them. There are 17 residues in the CDR3. The CDR3 is CASSQESLRTMNYGYTF. The CDR3 DNA follows: TGTGCCAGCAGCCAGGAGAGCTTGAGGACAATGAACTATGGCTACACCTTC.